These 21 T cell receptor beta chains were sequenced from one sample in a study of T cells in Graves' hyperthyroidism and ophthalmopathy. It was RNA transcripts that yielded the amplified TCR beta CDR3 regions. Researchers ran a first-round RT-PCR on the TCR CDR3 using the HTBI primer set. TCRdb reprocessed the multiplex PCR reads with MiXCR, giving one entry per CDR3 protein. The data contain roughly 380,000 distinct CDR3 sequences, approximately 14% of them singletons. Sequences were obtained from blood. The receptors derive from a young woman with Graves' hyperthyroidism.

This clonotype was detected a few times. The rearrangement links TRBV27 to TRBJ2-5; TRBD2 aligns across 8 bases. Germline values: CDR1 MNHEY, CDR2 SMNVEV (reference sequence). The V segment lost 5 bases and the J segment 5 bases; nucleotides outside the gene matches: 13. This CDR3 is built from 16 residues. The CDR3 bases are TGTGCCAGCAGTCCCGGAATACGGGGGGGCTCCGAGACCCAGTACTTC. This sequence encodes CASSPGIRGGSETQYF.

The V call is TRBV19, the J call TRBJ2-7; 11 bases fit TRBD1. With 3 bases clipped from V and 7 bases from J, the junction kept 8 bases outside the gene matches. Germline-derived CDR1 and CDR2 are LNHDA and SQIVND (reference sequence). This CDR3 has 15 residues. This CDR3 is CASSIRDRGMDEQYF. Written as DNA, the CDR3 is TGTGCCAGTAGTATCCGGGACAGGGGGATGGATGAGCAGTACTTC.

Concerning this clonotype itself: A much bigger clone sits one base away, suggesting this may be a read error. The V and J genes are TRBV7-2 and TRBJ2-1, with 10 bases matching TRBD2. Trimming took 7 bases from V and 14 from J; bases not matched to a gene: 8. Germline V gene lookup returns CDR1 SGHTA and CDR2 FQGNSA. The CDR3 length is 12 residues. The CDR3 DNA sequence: TGTGCCAGCAACTACTCCGGGACTAGCGAGTTCTTC. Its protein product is CASNYSGTSEFF.

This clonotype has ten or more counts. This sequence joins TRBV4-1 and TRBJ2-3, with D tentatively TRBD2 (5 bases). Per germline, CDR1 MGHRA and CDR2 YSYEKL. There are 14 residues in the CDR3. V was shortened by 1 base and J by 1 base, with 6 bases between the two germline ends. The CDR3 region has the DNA TGCGCCAGCAGCCAAGTGGAGGGCACAGATACGCAGTATTTT. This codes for CASSQVEGTDTQYF.

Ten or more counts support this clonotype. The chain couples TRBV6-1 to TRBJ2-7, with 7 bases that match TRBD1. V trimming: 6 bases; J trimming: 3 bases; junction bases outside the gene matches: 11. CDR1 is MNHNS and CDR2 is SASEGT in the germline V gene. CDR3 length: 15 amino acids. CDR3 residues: CASRKDRDPGYEQYF. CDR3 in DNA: TGTGCCAGCAGGAAAGACAGGGACCCCGGCTACGAGCAGTACTTC.

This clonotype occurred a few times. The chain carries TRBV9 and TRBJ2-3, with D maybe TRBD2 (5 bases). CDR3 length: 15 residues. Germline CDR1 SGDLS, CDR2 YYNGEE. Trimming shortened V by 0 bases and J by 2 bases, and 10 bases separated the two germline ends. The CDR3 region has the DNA TGTGCCAGCAGCGTAGCTCCCCTAGCCACAGATACGCAGTATTTT. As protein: CASSVAPLATDTQYF.

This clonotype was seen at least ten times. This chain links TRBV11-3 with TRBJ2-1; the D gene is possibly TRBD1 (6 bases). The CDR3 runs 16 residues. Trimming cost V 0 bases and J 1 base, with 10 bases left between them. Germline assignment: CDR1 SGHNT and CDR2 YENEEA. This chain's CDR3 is CASSLERGGSYNEQFF. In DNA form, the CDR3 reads TGTGCCAGCAGCTTAGAACGAGGGGGTTCCTACAATGAGCAGTTCTTC.

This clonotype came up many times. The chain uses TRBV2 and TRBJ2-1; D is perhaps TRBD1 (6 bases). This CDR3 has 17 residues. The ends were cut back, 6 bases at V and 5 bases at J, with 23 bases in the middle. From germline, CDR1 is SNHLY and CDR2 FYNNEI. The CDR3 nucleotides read TGTGCCAGCAGGGAAATAATGTGGTCAGGGGAAGACAATGAGCAGTTCTTC. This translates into CASREIMWSGEDNEQFF.

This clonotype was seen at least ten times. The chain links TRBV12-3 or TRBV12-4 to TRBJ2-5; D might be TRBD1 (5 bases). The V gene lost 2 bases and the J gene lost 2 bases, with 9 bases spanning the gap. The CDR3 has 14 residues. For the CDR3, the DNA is TGTGCCAGCAGTTTATTGACAGCTCAAGAGACCCAGTACTTC. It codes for CASSLLTAQETQYF.

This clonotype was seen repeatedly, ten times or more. The CDR3 sequence: CASSYAGGADTQYF. The CDR3 DNA reads TGTGCCAGCAGTTACGCGGGAGGCGCAGATACGCAGTATTTT. This chain links TRBV6-2 or TRBV6-3 with TRBJ2-3, with TRBD2 matching over 8 bases. The V and J ends lost 2 bases and 4 bases, in that order; junction bases with no gene match: 2. The CDR3 contains 14 residues. Germline values: CDR1 MNHEY, CDR2 SVGEGT.

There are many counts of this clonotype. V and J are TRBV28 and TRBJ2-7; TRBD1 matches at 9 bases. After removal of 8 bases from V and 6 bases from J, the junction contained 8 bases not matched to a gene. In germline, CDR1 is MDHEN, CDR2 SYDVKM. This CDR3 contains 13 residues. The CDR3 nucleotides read TGTGCCAGCGGCTACAGGGGGCCTGGCGAGCAGTACTTC. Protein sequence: CASGYRGPGEQYF.

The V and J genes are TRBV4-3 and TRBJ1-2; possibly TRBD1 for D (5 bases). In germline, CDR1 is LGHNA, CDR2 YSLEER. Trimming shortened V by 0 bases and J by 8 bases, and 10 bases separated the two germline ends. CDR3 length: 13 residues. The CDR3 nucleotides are TGCGCCAGCAGCCAAGATTTGGGGGAAGGCTACACCTTC. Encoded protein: CASSQDLGEGYTF.

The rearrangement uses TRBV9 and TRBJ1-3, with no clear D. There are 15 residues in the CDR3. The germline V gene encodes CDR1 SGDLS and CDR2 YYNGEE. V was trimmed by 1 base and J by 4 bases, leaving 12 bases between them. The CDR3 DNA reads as TGTGCCAGCAGCGTATGGGGTCTCGCCGGAAACACCATATATTTT. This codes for CASSVWGLAGNTIYF.

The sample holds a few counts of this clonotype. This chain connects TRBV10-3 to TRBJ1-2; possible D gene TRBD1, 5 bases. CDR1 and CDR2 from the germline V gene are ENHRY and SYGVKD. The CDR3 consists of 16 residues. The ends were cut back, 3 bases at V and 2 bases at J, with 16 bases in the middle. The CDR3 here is CAISDLIGAANYGYTF. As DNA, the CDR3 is TGTGCCATCAGTGATTTAATTGGGGCAGCCAACTATGGCTACACCTTC.

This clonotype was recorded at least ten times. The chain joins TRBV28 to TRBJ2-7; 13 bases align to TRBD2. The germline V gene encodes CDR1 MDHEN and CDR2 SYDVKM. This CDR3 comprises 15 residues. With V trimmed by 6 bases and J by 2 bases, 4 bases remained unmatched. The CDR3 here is CASSSGLAGAYEQYF. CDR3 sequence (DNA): TGTGCCAGCAGCTCAGGACTAGCGGGGGCCTACGAGCAGTACTTC.

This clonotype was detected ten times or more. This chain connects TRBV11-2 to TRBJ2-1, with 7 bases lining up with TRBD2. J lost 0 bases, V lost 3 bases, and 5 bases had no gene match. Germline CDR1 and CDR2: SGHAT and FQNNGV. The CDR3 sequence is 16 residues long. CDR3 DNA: TGTGCCAGCAGCTTGGGGGGAGGGAGCTCCTACAATGAGCAGTTCTTC. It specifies CASSLGGGSSYNEQFF.

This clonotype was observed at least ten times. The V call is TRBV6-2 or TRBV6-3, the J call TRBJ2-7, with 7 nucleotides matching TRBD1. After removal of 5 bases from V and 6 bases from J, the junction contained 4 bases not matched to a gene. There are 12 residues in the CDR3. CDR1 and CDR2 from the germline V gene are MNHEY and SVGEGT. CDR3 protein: CASSVQGIEQYF. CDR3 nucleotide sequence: TGTGCCAGCAGTGTACAGGGGATCGAGCAGTACTTC.

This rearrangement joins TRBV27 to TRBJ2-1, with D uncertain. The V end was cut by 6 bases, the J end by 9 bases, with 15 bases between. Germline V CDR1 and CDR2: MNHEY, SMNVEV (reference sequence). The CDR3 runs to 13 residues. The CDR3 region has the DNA TGTGCCAGCAGGACCTTCCTCCGAACTGAGCAGTTCTTC. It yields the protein CASRTFLRTEQFF.

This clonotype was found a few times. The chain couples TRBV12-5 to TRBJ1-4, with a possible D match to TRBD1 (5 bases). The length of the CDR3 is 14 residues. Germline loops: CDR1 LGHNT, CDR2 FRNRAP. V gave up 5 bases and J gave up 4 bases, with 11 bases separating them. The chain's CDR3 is CASGVRDGNEKLFF. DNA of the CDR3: TGTGCTAGTGGTGTCAGGGACGGTAATGAAAAACTGTTTTTT.

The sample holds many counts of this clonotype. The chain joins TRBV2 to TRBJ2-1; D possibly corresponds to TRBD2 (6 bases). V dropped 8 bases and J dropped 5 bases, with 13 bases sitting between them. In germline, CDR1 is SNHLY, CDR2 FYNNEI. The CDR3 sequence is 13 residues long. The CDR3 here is CASGGAADNEQFF. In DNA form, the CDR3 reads TGTGCCAGCGGCGGGGCAGCGGACAATGAGCAGTTCTTC.

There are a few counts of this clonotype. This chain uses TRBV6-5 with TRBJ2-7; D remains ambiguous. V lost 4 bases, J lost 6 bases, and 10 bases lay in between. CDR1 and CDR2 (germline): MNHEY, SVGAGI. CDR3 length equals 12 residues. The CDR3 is CASSFPRSEQYF. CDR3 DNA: TGTGCCAGCAGTTTCCCCAGGAGCGAGCAGTACTTC.